The entry that follows covers one T cell receptor beta chain sequence. Its antigen is not known. The sample comes from a study of T-cell memory formation after mild COVID-19. Study background: Clusters of TCRs were largely donor specific. Overall study results and limits: SARS-CoV-2 specificity was not confirmed for second-wave clones peaking on day 37.

This CDR3 is built from 15 residues. V shed 2 bases and J shed 6 bases, with 14 bases lying between them. CDR1 KGHSH and CDR2 LQKENI come from the germline V gene. One entry per CDR3 protein, called by TCRdb with MiXCR from the 5' RACE reads. The sample holds about 260,000 distinct CDR3 sequences, roughly 8.2% seen once. Material: PBMCs or a T cell subset sorted from them (not recorded which). The gene calls are TRBV18 and TRBJ2-1, with D possibly being TRBD2 (7 bases). The receptor's source is a man aged 18 to 30 who had mild COVID-19 (a few samples of this study predate the infection). Cell type and time point are not known. The CDR3 DNA reads as TGTGCCAGCTCACCAGTCCAGGGAGGGGGCAATGAGCAGTTCTTC. Translated, it gives CASSPVQGGGNEQFF.